These 23 T cell receptor beta chains came from one sample sequenced in a study of cytomegalovirus exposure and HLA in healthy donors. 13 Jbeta primers and 60 Vbeta primers were used for the PCR. Here immunoSEQ multiplex PCR was the method, and the copy in TCRdb shows in-frame clones only, minus some. The data show about 160,000 clones, approximately 81% seen once. The sequenced sample consisted of PBMCs. Receptor source: a boy aged 2 to 10 in good health and CMV-seronegative.

This clone appeared once. The rearrangement joins TRBV6-1 to TRBJ2-1, with 9 bases that match TRBD2. The ends lost 6 bases at V and 0 bases at J; junction bases unmatched: 3. CDR1 MNHNS and CDR2 SASEGT come from the germline V gene. CDR3 length equals 15 residues. DNA of the CDR3: TGTGCCAGCAGGGTTAGCGGGAGCTCCTACAATGAGCAGTTCTTC. This codes for CASRVSGSSYNEQFF.

This clone showed up just a few times. Within the sample, other DNA sequences also encode this same CDR3. The chain recombines TRBV9 with TRBJ2-7; 7 bases fit TRBD2. V lost 0 bases and J lost 4; bases outside the gene matches: 4. Germline-derived CDR1 and CDR2 are SGDLS and YYNGEE. This CDR3 is built from 14 residues. The CDR3 region has the DNA TGTGCCAGCAGCGTAGGGCTAGCGGATTACGAGCAGTACTTC. This sequence encodes CASSVGLADYEQYF.

This chain uses TRBV27 with TRBJ2-7, with 7 bases matching TRBD1. The CDR3 has 16 residues. V dropped 5 bases and J dropped 0; count of bases not matched to a gene: 10. Germline V gene data show CDR1 as MNHEY and CDR2 as SMNVEV (reference sequence). CDR3 protein: CASSPMSAGGSYEQYF. The CDR3 coding sequence is TGTGCCAGCAGTCCCATGTCGGCAGGGGGCTCCTACGAGCAGTACTTC.

V gene TRBV13 combines with J gene TRBJ2-7; D remains unclear. CDR1 and CDR2 (germline): PRHDT, FYEKMQ (reference sequence). This CDR3 region has 13 residues. V lost 5 bases to trimming and J lost 0 bases, with 8 bases between them. CDR3 DNA: TGTGCCAGCAGCCCTACAGTCTCCTACGAGCAGTACTTC. This translates into CASSPTVSYEQYF.

This clone was seen only once. The chain has TRBV7-8 and TRBJ1-2; 9 bases are shared with TRBD1. The CDR3 totals 14 residues. Germline V CDR1 and CDR2: SGHVS, FQNEAQ. V gave up 2 bases and J gave up 6 bases; unmatched junction bases: 4. The CDR3 nucleotides are TGTGCCAGCAGCTTAAGGACAGGGGTTAATGGCTACACCTTC. It specifies CASSLRTGVNGYTF.

The chain combines TRBV7-9 with TRBJ2-1, with 15 bases that match TRBD2. Per the germline V gene, CDR1 is SEHNR and CDR2 is FQNEAQ (reference sequence). The CDR3 is made up of 15 amino acids. Losses at the gene ends were 5 bases for V and 6 bases for J; bases not matched to a gene: 2. The CDR3 spells CASSEGLAGGNEQFF. The CDR3, as DNA: TGTGCCAGCAGCGAGGGACTAGCGGGGGGCAATGAGCAGTTCTTC.

The gene calls are TRBV5-1 and TRBJ2-4; TRBD1 is a possible D gene (6 bases). Germline V lookup: CDR1 SGHRS, CDR2 YFSETQ. This CDR3 region has 17 residues. Trimming pared 4 bases from V and 7 bases from J, leaving 24 bases between. CDR3 loop: CASSKGQSVGQSNIQYF. In nucleotides, the CDR3 is TGCGCCAGCAGCAAAGGACAGTCAGTCGGACAAAGCAACATTCAGTACTTC. Complete variable domain (other parts from reference TRBV5-1 and TRBJ2-4): KAGVTQTPRYLIKTRGQQVTLSCSPISGHRSVSWYQQTPGQGLQFLFEYFSETQRNKGNFPGRFSGRQFSNSRSEMNVSTLELGDSALYLCASSKGQSVGQSNIQYFGAGTRLSVL.

The J gene is TRBJ2-7, the V gene TRBV6-5, with no clear D. Trimming stripped 6 bases from V and 1 base from J, with 13 bases between. Looked up from germline, CDR1 is MNHEY and CDR2 is SVGAGI. CDR3 length: 14 residues. For the CDR3, the DNA is TGTGCCAGCAGGCCGGGTCCGATATCCTACGAGCAGTACTTC. Protein product: CASRPGPISYEQYF.

The V and J genes are TRBV2 and TRBJ2-3; TRBD2 matches 8 bases. V shed 4 bases and J 7 bases; nucleotides not matched to a gene: 13. The CDR3 sequence is 16 residues long. In germline, CDR1 is SNHLY, CDR2 FYNNEI. The CDR3 reads CASSVVPGGPGNTQYF. In DNA form, the CDR3 reads TGTGCCAGCAGTGTCGTTCCGGGAGGGCCGGGGAATACGCAGTATTTT. Combining the CDR3 with reference TRBV2 and TRBJ2-3 gives the whole variable domain EPEVTQTPSHQVTQMGQEVILRCVPISNHLYFYWYRQILGQKVEFLVSFYNNEISEKSEIFDDQFSVERPDGSNFTLKIRSTKLEDSAMYFCASSVVPGGPGNTQYFGPGTRLTVL.

Points on this clone: Other DNA sequences in this sample translate to the same CDR3. The genes are TRBV9 and TRBJ1-1; 7 nucleotides agree with TRBD1. The CDR3 sequence is 14 residues long. Germline values: CDR1 SGDLS, CDR2 YYNGEE. Germline trimming cut 0 bases from V and 1 base from J; bases unmatched to any gene: 0. The CDR3 spells CASSVGTGNTEAFF. The CDR3, as DNA: TGTGCCAGCAGCGTAGGGACAGGGAACACTGAAGCTTTCTTT.

The V gene is TRBV5-4, the J gene TRBJ1-4; TRBD1 matches 8 bases. V was clipped by 0 bases and J by 7 bases; unmatched bases: 2. The CDR3 spans 14 residues. Germline lookup yields CDR1 SGHNT and CDR2 YYREEE (reference sequence). CDR3 region: CASSLGQGTEKLFF. The CDR3 region has the DNA TGTGCCAGCAGCTTGGGACAGGGGACTGAAAAACTGTTTTTT.

The rearrangement links TRBV9 to TRBJ2-1, with TRBD2 matching 7 bases. This CDR3 has 15 residues. J lost 7 bases, V lost 2 bases, and 9 bases had no gene match. Germline CDR1 reads SGDLS; CDR2 reads YYNGEE. This chain's CDR3 is CASSVRDYPRNEQFF. The DNA for the CDR3 is TGTGCCAGCAGCGTTCGGGACTATCCTAGGAATGAGCAGTTCTTC.

This chain connects TRBV9 to TRBJ2-2, with D maybe TRBD2 (5 bases). V dropped 0 bases and J dropped 7 bases, with 13 bases sitting between them. Germline V gene sequence: CDR1 SGDLS, CDR2 YYNGEE. The CDR3 is 15 amino acids. The CDR3 DNA is TGTGCCAGCAGCGTAGTAGGAGCTAGCAGCGGGGAGCTGTTTTTT. Its protein is CASSVVGASSGELFF.

The chain couples TRBV27 to TRBJ1-1; D is perhaps TRBD1 (5 bases). The CDR3 covers 13 residues. Germline lookup yields CDR1 MNHEY and CDR2 SMNVEV (reference sequence). V was pared by 1 base and J by 5 bases, with 8 bases between. In nucleotides, the CDR3 is TGTGCCAGCAGTTTATATCAGGGAACTGAAGCTTTCTTT. It yields the protein CASSLYQGTEAFF.

Worth noting for this clone: This same CDR3 is encoded by further DNA sequences in the sample. This chain joins TRBV4-1 and TRBJ1-2, with 9 bases identical to TRBD1. Germline V gives CDR1 MGHRA, CDR2 YSYEKL. The V gene end was trimmed by 3 bases and the J gene end by 0 bases; junction bases not matched to a gene: 2. The CDR3 length is 15 residues. CDR3 DNA: TGCGCCAGCAGCCAGGGACAGGGAGCTAACTATGGCTACACCTTC. Encoded protein: CASSQGQGANYGYTF.

CDR3: CASSNWAGKTNEKLFF. The CDR3 DNA reads as TGTGCCAGCAGCAATTGGGCCGGGAAGACTAATGAAAAACTGTTTTTT. V and J are TRBV5-8 and TRBJ1-4; D gene uncertain. CDR1 is SGHTS and CDR2 is YDEGEE in the germline V gene. Deletions cut 4 bases from V and 2 bases from J, with 15 bases between. The CDR3 length is 16 residues. Supplemented by reference TRBV5-8 and TRBJ1-4, the full variable domain reads EAGVTQSPTHLIKTRGQQATLRCSPISGHTSVYWYQQALGLGLQFLLWYDEGEERNRGNFPPRFSGRQFPNYSSELNVNALELEDSALYLCASSNWAGKTNEKLFFGSGTQLSVL.

The chain employs TRBV28 and TRBJ1-1; 8 nucleotides agree with TRBD1. The germline V gene encodes CDR1 MDHEN and CDR2 SYDVKM. The J segment lost 3 bases and the V segment lost 5 bases, leaving 5 bases of the junction unmatched. The CDR3 covers 14 residues. The CDR3 region has the DNA TGTGCCAGCAGTCCCCGGACAGGGTACACTGAAGCTTTCTTT. Translated: CASSPRTGYTEAFF.

The genes are TRBV19 and TRBJ2-7, with a weak D call TRBD1 (5 bases). CDR1 is LNHDA, CDR2 SQIVND, per germline (reference sequence). The CDR3 is made up of 16 amino acids. Trimming took off 4 bases at V and 1 base at J, with 17 bases between the two ends. CDR3 DNA: TGTGCCAGTAGTACTAAAGGCAGGGAAGTGTCCTACGAGCAGTACTTC. Its protein product is CASSTKGREVSYEQYF. Combining the CDR3 with reference TRBV19 and TRBJ2-7 gives the whole variable domain DGGITQSPKYLFRKEGQNVTLSCEQNLNHDAMYWYRQDPGQGLRLIYYSQIVNDFQKGDIAEGYSVSREKKESFPLTVTSAQKNPTAFYLCASSTKGREVSYEQYFGPGTRLTVT.

The chain is built from TRBV27 and TRBJ1-2; TRBD1 aligns across 8 bases. Germline CDR1 reads MNHEY; CDR2 reads SMNVEV (reference sequence). With 4 bases clipped from V and 6 bases from J, the junction kept 7 bases outside the gene matches. The CDR3 loop spans 14 amino acids. The CDR3 loop reads CASSSYRGVDGYTF. The CDR3 DNA reads TGTGCCAGCAGTTCTTACAGGGGGGTAGATGGCTACACCTTC.

This clone was picked up one time. The V and J genes are TRBV9 and TRBJ2-1, with 11 positions matching TRBD2. Unmatched junction bases numbered 5, after V lost 3 bases and J lost 3 bases. The CDR3 loop spans 16 amino acids. Per germline, CDR1 SGDLS and CDR2 YYNGEE. The DNA of the CDR3 is TGTGCCAGCAGCGGACCGGGACTAGCGGACTACAATGAGCAGTTCTTC. Protein: CASSGPGLADYNEQFF.

The CDR3 nucleotides read TGCGCCAGCAGCGGGGGGGACGGAATAACTGAAGCTTTCTTT. Protein: CASSGGDGITEAFF. The chain has TRBV5-1 and TRBJ1-1, with D possibly matching TRBD1 (5 bases). CDR1 is SGHRS, CDR2 YFSETQ, per germline. V was trimmed by 4 bases and J by 5 bases, leaving 15 bases between them. The CDR3 length is 14 residues.

This chain links TRBV15 with TRBJ2-3; 8 bases agree with TRBD1. The V and J ends lost 5 bases and 5 bases, in that order; junction bases with no gene match: 6. The germline V gene encodes CDR1 LNHNV and CDR2 YYDKDF (reference sequence). The CDR3 is 14 amino acids. The CDR3 nucleotides read TGTGCCACCAGCCAGGACAGGGTCCTAGATACGCAGTATTTT. Its protein product is CATSQDRVLDTQYF.

The chain uses TRBV28 and TRBJ2-7; perhaps TRBD1 as D (5 bases). The CDR3 length is 12 residues. Germline loops: CDR1 MDHEN, CDR2 SYDVKM. Trimming removed 6 bases from V and 5 bases from J, with 11 bases in between. CDR3 protein: CASSSRADEQYF. Here the CDR3 DNA reads TGTGCCAGCAGCTCCAGGGCGGACGAGCAGTACTTC.